Below, 30 T cell receptor beta chains from the same sample are listed, as sequenced in a study of naive and memory T cell subsets. Two oligonucleotides, mixed equimolar, formed the beta constant-region primer covering TRBC1 and TRBC2. Nested alpha and beta constant-region primers with the SP2 primer drove four PCR rounds on ligated cDNA. TCRdb ran MiXCR on the UMI-ligation and nested PCR reads and lists one entry per CDR3 protein. The sample shows around 110,000 distinct CDR3 sequences, 36% of them seen only once. Source material: central memory CD4+ T cells from blood. The receptors were gathered from a human donor in good health.

The gene calls are TRBV28 and TRBJ1-2, with D perhaps TRBD1 (5 bases). Germline-derived CDR1 and CDR2 are MDHEN and SYDVKM. V was trimmed by 2 bases and J by 8 bases, leaving 21 bases between them. This CDR3 contains 16 residues. The CDR3 loop reads CASSLRPQGRRGGYTF. The DNA for the CDR3 is TGTGCCAGCAGTTTACGGCCGCAGGGACGCCGAGGAGGCTACACCTTC.

The rearrangement joins TRBV7-2 to TRBJ1-6; D unclear. Germline-derived CDR1 and CDR2 are SGHTA and FQGNSA. There are 13 residues in the CDR3. Trimming removed 1 base at V and 7 bases at J, with 5 bases between. CDR3 in DNA: TGTGCCAGCAGCTTAGGGTACAATTCACCCCTCCACTTT. Amino acids: CASSLGYNSPLHF.

The chain uses TRBV5-6 and TRBJ2-1; TRBD2 might be the D (5 bases). Trimming removed 3 bases from V and 0 bases from J, with 16 bases in between. CDR3 length equals 17 residues. CDR1 is SGHDT and CDR2 is YYEEEE in the germline V gene. CDR3 nucleotides: TGTGCCAGCAGCTACACTTTAACGGGGAGCTCCTACAATGAGCAGTTCTTC. Protein product: CASSYTLTGSSYNEQFF.

The table lists this clonotype with a few counts. V is TRBV6-5 and J is TRBJ2-3; 9 bases match TRBD2. V was clipped by 7 bases and J by 0 bases; unmatched bases: 14. The CDR3 is 18 amino acids. CDR1 is MNHEY, CDR2 SVGAGI, per germline. The CDR3: CASTPRRASGTSTDTQYF. Written as DNA, the CDR3 is TGTGCCAGCACCCCCCGACGGGCTAGCGGGACTAGCACAGATACGCAGTATTTT.

A few counts support this clonotype. The chain recombines TRBV29-1 with TRBJ2-6; D call uncertain. The CDR3 spans 16 residues. Germline V CDR1 and CDR2: SQVTM, ANQGSEA. The ends were cut back, 3 bases at V and 1 base at J, with 13 bases in the middle. CDR3 in amino acids: CSVDGRSLSGANVLTF. CDR3 DNA sequence: TGCAGCGTTGACGGCAGAAGCCTATCTGGGGCCAACGTCCTGACTTTC.

The chain uses TRBV10-3 and TRBJ2-1; 10 positions match TRBD1. The CDR3 is made up of 18 amino acids. J was trimmed by 2 bases and V by 7 bases; bases with no gene match: 14. The germline gives CDR1 ENHRY, CDR2 SYGVKD. In DNA, the CDR3 is TGTGCCATCAAGGGGGACAGGGGTACCGGCGGCACCTACAATGAGCAGTTCTTC. Its protein is CAIKGDRGTGGTYNEQFF.

This clonotype has a handful of counts. The chain carries TRBV6-5 and TRBJ1-3; D gene unclear. The germline gives CDR1 MNHEY, CDR2 SVGAGI. Trimming cost V 8 bases and J 0 bases, with 5 bases left between them. This CDR3 has 12 residues. CDR3 loop: CASWGSGNTIYF. CDR3 sequence (DNA): TGTGCCAGCTGGGGCTCTGGAAACACCATATATTTT.

The chain combines TRBV7-2 with TRBJ1-3, with 8 bases identical to TRBD1. Germline assignment: CDR1 SGHTA and CDR2 FQGNSA. There are 14 residues in the CDR3. V lost 5 bases and J lost 4; bases outside the gene matches: 4. The CDR3 loop is CASSLGQAGNTIYF. The CDR3, as DNA: TGTGCCAGCAGCCTGGGACAGGCAGGAAACACCATATATTTT.

The J gene is TRBJ2-3, the V gene TRBV7-2; the match to TRBD2 covers 9 bases. Trimming cost V 5 bases and J 1 base; bases outside gene matches: 7. The CDR3 totals 16 residues. From germline, CDR1 is SGHTA and CDR2 FQGNSA. The CDR3 spells CASSLQAGGRTDTQYF. The CDR3 coding sequence is TGTGCCAGCAGCCTACAAGCGGGAGGACGCACAGATACGCAGTATTTT. The full variable domain, with the rest looked up from reference TRBV7-2 and TRBJ2-3, is GAGVSQSPSNKVTEKGKDVELRCDPISGHTALYWYRQSLGQGLEFLIYFQGNSAPDKSGLPSDRFSAERTGGSVSTLTIQRTQQEDSAVYLCASSLQAGGRTDTQYFGPGTRLTVL.

The gene calls are TRBV20-1 and TRBJ1-2; D gene uncertain. The V end lost 3 bases, the J end lost 6 bases, and 14 bases lay between the germline ends. CDR1 and CDR2 (germline): DFQATT, SNEGSKA (reference sequence). CDR3 length equals 13 residues. The CDR3 coding sequence is TGCAGTGCTAGTTTAGGGATTAATCATGGCTACACCTTC. This translates into CSASLGINHGYTF.

This rearrangement joins TRBV5-1 to TRBJ2-3, with a tentative D call TRBD1 (6 bases). Looked up from germline, CDR1 is SGHRS and CDR2 is YFSETQ. The CDR3 spans 15 residues. V dropped 0 bases and J dropped 2 bases, with 10 bases sitting between them. The CDR3 reads CASSLAGQNTDTQYF. DNA of the CDR3: TGCGCCAGCAGCTTGGCAGGACAGAACACAGATACGCAGTATTTT.

This clonotype was detected many times. The chain uses TRBV6-1 and TRBJ2-2, with 11 bases matching TRBD2. The V and J ends lost 5 bases and 7 bases, in that order; junction bases with no gene match: 6. The CDR3 has 15 amino acids. Germline CDR1 MNHNS, CDR2 SASEGT. In DNA form, the CDR3 reads TGTGCCAGCAGTAATCTAGCGGGAGGATTCGGGGAGCTGTTTTTT. This encodes CASSNLAGGFGELFF.

The chain has TRBV24-1 and TRBJ2-1; D possibly matches TRBD1 or TRBD2 (6 bases each). Germline V lookup: CDR1 KGHDR, CDR2 SFDVKD. Trimming pared 9 bases from V and 5 bases from J, leaving 16 bases between. The CDR3 covers 14 residues. The CDR3 spells CATRFGGYDNEQFF. The DNA for the CDR3 is TGTGCCACCCGGTTCGGGGGCTACGACAATGAGCAGTTCTTC.

The V gene is TRBV7-8, the J gene TRBJ2-3; D possibly corresponds to TRBD1 (5 bases). Germline V gene data show CDR1 as SGHVS and CDR2 as FQNEAQ. The CDR3 is 12 residues long. V was shortened by 1 base and J by 11 bases, with 10 bases between the two germline ends. CDR3 nucleotides: TGTGCCAGCAGCTTAGTCGCGGACAAGCAGTATTTT. Its translation: CASSLVADKQYF.

V usage is TRBV2 and J usage is TRBJ1-5; 8 bases fit TRBD1. The CDR3 has 15 residues. Germline loops: CDR1 SNHLY, CDR2 FYNNEI. V shed 5 bases, J shed 6 bases, and the junction held 9 bases outside the gene matches. The CDR3: CASSTGTGSGQPQHF. The CDR3 region has the DNA TGTGCCAGCAGTACCGGGACAGGTTCGGGTCAGCCCCAGCATTTT.

This clonotype was counted a few times. The chain joins TRBV6-1 to TRBJ1-1; D not resolved. CDR1 MNHNS and CDR2 SASEGT come from the germline V gene. Trimming removed 6 bases from V and 4 bases from J, with 3 bases in between. The CDR3 runs to 10 residues. The CDR3 loop is CASRTTEAFF. Here the CDR3 DNA reads TGTGCCAGCAGGACCACTGAAGCTTTCTTT.

V gene TRBV4-1 combines with J gene TRBJ1-1, with 9 bases aligning to TRBD1. Losses at the gene ends were 2 bases for V and 4 bases for J; bases not matched to a gene: 5. This CDR3 comprises 15 residues. The germline V gene has CDR1 MGHRA and CDR2 YSYEKL. CDR3 coding DNA: TGCGCCAGCAGCCAACCCTTGGACAGGGGCACTGAAGCTTTCTTT. As protein: CASSQPLDRGTEAFF.

This clonotype was found a few times. The chain couples TRBV20-1 to TRBJ2-3; D might be TRBD1 or TRBD2, each matching 5 bases. V was pared by 5 bases and J by 5 bases, with 14 bases between. CDR1 is DFQATT and CDR2 is SNEGSKA in the germline V gene (reference sequence). The CDR3 consists of 13 residues. CDR3 DNA: TGCAGTGCTTCCCGGGACCCAATAGATACGCAGTATTTT. Translating gives CSASRDPIDTQYF.

V usage is TRBV6-5 and J usage is TRBJ2-7, with D tentatively TRBD1 (5 bases). V was cut by 0 bases and J by 1 base, with 13 bases left in between. Germline CDR1 MNHEY, CDR2 SVGAGI. The CDR3 runs 16 residues. The CDR3 loop is CASSYSRQIASYEQYF. The CDR3 DNA is TGTGCCAGCAGTTACTCGCGACAGATCGCTTCCTACGAGCAGTACTTC.

V is TRBV9 and J is TRBJ2-1; perhaps TRBD1 as D (6 bases). The germline V and J ends were trimmed by 4 bases and 5 bases, with 19 bases remaining between them. CDR3 length: 16 amino acids. Germline values: CDR1 SGDLS, CDR2 YYNGEE. In DNA form, the CDR3 reads TGTGCCAGCAGCTTGGGGGCGGCTAGCACCGACAATGAGCAGTTCTTC. Protein product: CASSLGAASTDNEQFF.

The chain combines TRBV20-1 with TRBJ2-7; tentative D call: TRBD1 (6 bases). The CDR3 spans 14 residues. V was clipped by 4 bases and J by 5 bases, with 18 bases between them. Germline values: CDR1 DFQATT, CDR2 SNEGSKA (reference sequence). The CDR3 sequence: CSATLGQGINEQYF. As DNA, the CDR3 is TGCAGTGCTACGCTGGGCCAGGGGATCAACGAGCAGTACTTC.

The J gene is TRBJ2-5, the V gene TRBV6-1; 9 bases agree with TRBD1. There are 15 residues in the CDR3. V lost 5 bases to trimming and J lost 4 bases; unmatched junction nucleotides: 8. Germline lookup yields CDR1 MNHNS and CDR2 SASEGT. In DNA, the CDR3 is TGTGCCAGCAGTTCCGGGACAGGGAATAGAGAGACCCAGTACTTC. It specifies CASSSGTGNRETQYF.

The chain carries TRBV18 and TRBJ2-7; TRBD1 aligns across 8 bases. Germline values: CDR1 KGHSH, CDR2 LQKENI. Trimming removed 3 bases from V and 3 bases from J; junction bases left unmatched: 7. The CDR3 covers 15 residues. The CDR3, as DNA: TGTGCCAGCTCACCCGAGTCGGGACAGGTCTACGAGCAGTACTTC. Its translation is CASSPESGQVYEQYF.

The chain recombines TRBV27 with TRBJ2-7; TRBD1 matches 8 bases. The CDR3 extends over 14 amino acids. Germline loops: CDR1 MNHEY, CDR2 SMNVEV (reference sequence). The V gene end was trimmed by 8 bases and the J gene end by 6 bases; junction bases not matched to a gene: 12. CDR3 sequence reads: CASGPRGLFVEQYF. Here the CDR3 DNA reads TGTGCCAGCGGCCCCAGGGGGCTTTTTGTCGAGCAGTACTTC.

The J gene is TRBJ2-1, the V gene TRBV12-3 or TRBV12-4; TRBD2 aligns across 9 bases. The V segment lost 5 bases and the J segment 9 bases; nucleotides outside the gene matches: 11. This CDR3 has 15 amino acids. CDR3 residues: CASSPISGRGSEQFF. DNA of the CDR3: TGTGCCAGCAGTCCCATTAGCGGGAGAGGTAGTGAGCAGTTCTTC.

The V gene is TRBV6-5, the J gene TRBJ2-1; 8 nucleotides align to TRBD2. V lost 0 bases, J lost 10 bases, and 8 bases stayed unmatched. Germline CDR1 and CDR2: MNHEY and SVGAGI. This CDR3 spans 15 amino acids. The chain's CDR3 is CASSYSTSGGWEQFF. CDR3 sequence (DNA): TGTGCCAGCAGTTACTCTACTAGCGGAGGTTGGGAGCAGTTCTTC.

The CDR3 DNA reads as TGTGCCAGCAGTTTCGCCTACGAGCAGTACTTC. It codes for CASSFAYEQYF. This sequence joins TRBV28 and TRBJ2-7; no reliable D call. This CDR3 comprises 11 residues. Trimming took 3 bases from V and 2 from J, leaving 2 bases between them. CDR1 and CDR2 from the germline V gene are MDHEN and SYDVKM.

This chain links TRBV7-9 with TRBJ1-5; possibly TRBD1 for D (5 bases). CDR1 is SEHNR, CDR2 FQNEAQ, per germline (reference sequence). This CDR3 is built from 14 residues. V dropped 3 bases and J dropped 0 bases, with 6 bases sitting between them. CDR3 coding DNA: TGTGCCAGCAGCTTTGACAGTAGCAATCAGCCCCAGCATTTT. Encoded protein: CASSFDSSNQPQHF.

This clonotype was seen a handful of times. The chain joins TRBV2 to TRBJ1-1; possibly TRBD1 for D (5 bases). The V end was cut by 9 bases, the J end by 0 bases, with 11 bases between. The germline CDR1 and CDR2 sequences are SNHLY and FYNNEI. The CDR3 is made up of 13 amino acids. CDR3 nucleotide sequence: TGTGCCAGGGTGGGACGGATGAACACTGAAGCTTTCTTT. Translation gives CARVGRMNTEAFF.

The V gene is TRBV6-5, the J gene TRBJ2-7; 10 positions agree with TRBD2. Germline CDR1 is MNHEY and CDR2 is SVGAGI. The ends lost 6 bases at V and 7 bases at J; junction bases unmatched: 9. This CDR3 has 14 residues. CDR3 nucleotides: TGTGCCAGCAGGGCTGGGACTAGCGTTGAGGAGCAGTACTTC. Its translation is CASRAGTSVEEQYF.